The 24 T cell receptor beta chains reported below all come from one sample, sequenced in a study of T cells in Graves' hyperthyroidism and ophthalmopathy. Amplified TCR beta CDR3 regions derived from RNA transcripts. A first-round RT-PCR of the TCR CDR3 used the HTBI primer set. A single record per CDR3 protein comes from TCRdb applying MiXCR to the multiplex PCR reads. The table has some 550,000 distinct CDR3 sequences, around 15% seen once; the top ten hold around 3.5%. Specimen: blood. Source of these receptors: a woman in her thirties or forties with Graves' ophthalmopathy.

This clonotype has a count of ten or more. The CDR3 loop reads CASRRQRGSPLHF. Written as DNA, the CDR3 is TGTGCCAGCCGGCGACAGAGGGGGTCACCCCTCCACTTT. The chain combines TRBV2 with TRBJ1-6, with D possibly being TRBD1 (6 bases). The CDR3 runs 13 residues. V dropped 8 bases and J dropped 10 bases, with 15 bases sitting between them. Germline lookup yields CDR1 SNHLY and CDR2 FYNNEI. The full variable domain, with the rest looked up from reference TRBV2 and TRBJ1-6, is EPEVTQTPSHQVTQMGQEVILRCVPISNHLYFYWYRQILGQKVEFLVSFYNNEISEKSEIFDDQFSVERPDGSNFTLKIRSTKLEDSAMYFCASRRQRGSPLHFGNGTRLTVT.

As for this clonotype: This clone may be a read error of a much larger clone one base away. The chain combines TRBV20-1 with TRBJ2-1; possibly TRBD2 for D (5 bases). This CDR3 is built from 16 residues. Trimming pared 0 bases from V and 8 bases from J, leaving 20 bases between. Germline lookup yields CDR1 DFQATT and CDR2 SNEGSKA (reference sequence). CDR3 coding DNA: TGCAGTGCTAGAGATTTCGGCCAAGTGGGAGTGGATGAGCAGTTCTTC. It yields the protein CSARDFGQVGVDEQFF.

The chain employs TRBV29-1 and TRBJ1-5; D is uncertain. In germline, CDR1 is SQVTM, CDR2 ANQGSEA. The length of the CDR3 is 13 residues. Trimming cost V 4 bases and J 5 bases, with 12 bases left between them. CDR3: CSVVVSVDQPQHF. CDR3 nucleotides: TGCAGCGTTGTAGTCAGCGTCGATCAGCCCCAGCATTTT.

This clonotype was seen a handful of times. The chain uses TRBV20-1 and TRBJ2-5; 7 bases are a match to TRBD1. The CDR3 is 13 residues long. The germline CDR1 and CDR2 sequences are DFQATT and SNEGSKA (reference sequence). Trimming cost V 5 bases and J 2 bases; bases outside gene matches: 5. The CDR3 coding sequence is TGCAGTGCTGCACAGGGGCCTCAAGAGACCCAGTACTTC. Translating gives CSAAQGPQETQYF.

In this sample, this clonotype turned up a few times. This rearrangement joins TRBV20-1 to TRBJ2-3; the D gene is possibly TRBD2 (6 bases). Trimming removed 0 bases from V and 5 bases from J, with 21 bases in between. This CDR3 region has 17 residues. Germline CDR1 is DFQATT and CDR2 is SNEGSKA (reference sequence). CDR3 protein: CSARDWGDPQNLDTQYF. The CDR3 region has the DNA TGCAGTGCTAGAGATTGGGGGGACCCTCAGAACTTAGATACGCAGTATTTT.

The chain uses TRBV20-1 and TRBJ2-1; D uncertain. Germline V CDR1 and CDR2: DFQATT, SNEGSKA (reference sequence). The V end was cut by 2 bases, the J end by 6 bases, with 17 bases between. The CDR3 runs 15 residues. CDR3 in amino acids: CSARSLVTSGNEQFF. In DNA form, the CDR3 reads TGCAGTGCTAGATCTTTAGTGACTTCGGGCAATGAGCAGTTCTTC.

This clonotype was detected ten times or more. The V call is TRBV30, the J call TRBJ1-6; D is possibly TRBD1 (5 bases). This CDR3 spans 14 amino acids. V dropped 0 bases and J dropped 7 bases, with 10 bases sitting between them. Germline CDR1 GTSNPN, CDR2 SVGIG (reference sequence). Here the CDR3 DNA reads TGTGCCTGGAGTGTAGAGACAGACAATTCACCCCTCCACTTT. It specifies CAWSVETDNSPLHF.

This clonotype was detected ten times or more. The chain joins TRBV5-6 to TRBJ2-3; 9 bases match TRBD1. The CDR3 is 15 residues long. CDR1 is SGHDT, CDR2 YYEEEE, per germline. J gave up 6 bases and V 0 bases, and 5 bases lay outside the gene matches. CDR3 bases: TGTGCCAGCAGCTTGGCCGGGACAGGGTCCGATACGCAGTATTTT. Protein sequence: CASSLAGTGSDTQYF.

The sample holds a few counts of this clonotype. This chain uses TRBV7-2 with TRBJ1-3; 10 bases align to TRBD1. The germline CDR1 and CDR2 sequences are SGHTA and FQGNSA. Losses at the gene ends were 7 bases for V and 4 bases for J; bases not matched to a gene: 10. There are 16 residues in the CDR3. The CDR3 DNA follows: TGTGCCAGCAATCCGGGACAGGGGTTTGCGGGAAACACCATATATTTT. It specifies CASNPGQGFAGNTIYF. The entire variable domain, with the rest obtained from reference TRBV7-2 and TRBJ1-3, is as follows: GAGVSQSPSNKVTEKGKDVELRCDPISGHTALYWYRQSLGQGLEFLIYFQGNSAPDKSGLPSDRFSAERTGGSVSTLTIQRTQQEDSAVYLCASNPGQGFAGNTIYFGEGSWLTVV.

This clonotype was detected only a few times. This chain uses TRBV4-1 with TRBJ1-4; tentative D call: TRBD1 (5 bases). Deletions cut 3 bases from V and 7 bases from J, with 9 bases between. The CDR3 totals 13 residues. Germline V gene sequence: CDR1 MGHRA, CDR2 YSYEKL. CDR3 region: CASSQWDGEKLFF. DNA for the CDR3: TGCGCCAGCAGCCAGTGGGACGGTGAAAAACTGTTTTTT.

This clonotype was seen at least ten times. The chain carries TRBV28 and TRBJ2-2, with D possibly being TRBD1 (5 bases). Germline V gives CDR1 MDHEN, CDR2 SYDVKM. Between the trimmed V and J ends, which lost 2 bases and 1 base, there was a span of 11 bases. The CDR3 extends over 16 amino acids. CDR3 loop: CASSLVGLRNTGELFF. The CDR3 region has the DNA TGTGCCAGCAGTTTAGTGGGGCTTAGGAACACCGGGGAGCTGTTTTTT.

This clonotype occurred a few times. The chain employs TRBV7-2 and TRBJ2-1; 8 positions match TRBD2. This CDR3 has 15 residues. From germline, CDR1 is SGHTA and CDR2 FQGNSA. V lost 5 bases and J lost 0; bases outside the gene matches: 3. CDR3: CASSQLAVSYNEQFF. CDR3 coding DNA: TGTGCCAGCAGCCAACTAGCGGTCTCCTACAATGAGCAGTTCTTC.

This clonotype came up many times. V is TRBV7-9 and J is TRBJ1-1; D unresolved. Germline CDR1 and CDR2: SEHNR and FQNEAQ (reference sequence). The germline V and J ends were trimmed by 2 bases and 2 bases, with 12 bases remaining between them. The CDR3 runs to 15 residues. The DNA for the CDR3 is TGTGCCAGCAGCTTACGCTATGACTTAAACACTGAAGCTTTCTTT. Protein sequence: CASSLRYDLNTEAFF.

The CDR3 DNA sequence: TGTGCCAGCAGCCTCGGTCCAGGGTTAGGTCCAGAAGCTTTCTTT. Encoded protein: CASSLGPGLGPEAFF. This sequence joins TRBV9 and TRBJ1-1, with D possibly matching TRBD1 (5 bases). The CDR3 consists of 15 residues. Trimming took 4 bases from V and 8 from J, leaving 21 bases between them. CDR1 is SGDLS, CDR2 YYNGEE, per germline.

This clonotype was seen a handful of times. The chain employs TRBV12-3 or TRBV12-4 and TRBJ2-3; 8 bases align to TRBD2. V lost 7 bases and J lost 4; bases outside the gene matches: 10. CDR3 length: 15 amino acids. This CDR3 is CASTDPGLGADTQYF. The CDR3 bases are TGTGCCAGCACCGACCCGGGACTAGGGGCAGATACGCAGTATTTT.

V and J are TRBV5-6 and TRBJ1-1; D unclear. In germline, CDR1 is SGHDT, CDR2 YYEEEE. V lost 0 bases and J lost 2, with 8 bases in between. The CDR3 spans 14 residues. CDR3 loop: CASSLGDINTEAFF. Written as DNA, the CDR3 is TGTGCCAGCAGCTTGGGTGACATCAACACTGAAGCTTTCTTT.

The V call is TRBV6-2 or TRBV6-3, the J call TRBJ2-2; TRBD1 matches at 7 bases. This CDR3 spans 15 amino acids. After removal of 2 bases from V and 4 bases from J, the junction contained 4 bases not matched to a gene. Germline CDR1 and CDR2: MNHEY and SVGEGT. Here the CDR3 DNA reads TGTGCCAGCAGTTACACAGGGGCCGGCACCGGGGAGCTGTTTTTT. The encoded protein is CASSYTGAGTGELFF.

The sample holds many counts of this clonotype. The chain is built from TRBV7-9 and TRBJ2-7; 9 bases match TRBD2. The V gene's germline CDR1 is SEHNR and CDR2 FQNEAQ (reference sequence). V shed 6 bases, J shed 1 base, and the junction held 7 bases outside the gene matches. This CDR3 spans 15 amino acids. CDR3 protein: CASSPSGKASYEQYF. The CDR3 region has the DNA TGTGCCAGCAGTCCTAGCGGGAAGGCTTCCTACGAGCAGTACTTC.

This clonotype was detected many times. This chain links TRBV2 with TRBJ1-1, with 8 bases identical to TRBD1. Germline lookup yields CDR1 SNHLY and CDR2 FYNNEI. Trimming removed 7 bases from V and 3 bases from J; junction bases left unmatched: 4. This CDR3 region has 13 residues. The CDR3 region is CASNGQGHTEAFF. DNA of the CDR3: TGTGCCAGCAATGGACAGGGCCACACTGAAGCTTTCTTT.

This clonotype was counted many times. V usage is TRBV30 and J usage is TRBJ2-1; no clear D. Germline V CDR1 and CDR2: GTSNPN, SVGIG (reference sequence). Deletions cut 3 bases from V and 0 bases from J, with 15 bases between. The CDR3 totals 16 residues. In DNA form, the CDR3 reads TGTGCCTGGAGGTTATCAGCGTTAAGCTCCTACAATGAGCAGTTCTTC. This gives the protein CAWRLSALSSYNEQFF.

The chain employs TRBV20-1 and TRBJ1-1; D ambiguous. CDR1 and CDR2 from the germline V gene are DFQATT and SNEGSKA (reference sequence). Trimming pared 6 bases from V and 1 base from J, leaving 12 bases between. The CDR3 runs 13 residues. The CDR3 here is CSATGGRNTEAFF. The DNA of the CDR3 is TGCAGTGCCACTGGAGGGAGGAACACTGAAGCTTTCTTT.

This clonotype has at least ten counts. The chain carries TRBV7-2 and TRBJ2-1; tentatively, D is TRBD1 or TRBD2 (5 bases each). There are 17 residues in the CDR3. Trimming shortened V by 2 bases and J by 4 bases, and 18 bases separated the two germline ends. Germline CDR1 is SGHTA and CDR2 is FQGNSA. DNA of the CDR3: TGTGCCAGCAGCTTAAGGGGCTCGGGACGGATGTACAATGAGCAGTTCTTC. Protein sequence: CASSLRGSGRMYNEQFF.

This clonotype was seen many times. The V call is TRBV30, the J call TRBJ2-5; D is undetermined. CDR3 size: 12 residues. The V end lost 4 bases, the J end lost 5 bases, and 11 bases lay between the germline ends. Germline V CDR1 and CDR2: GTSNPN, SVGIG (reference sequence). CDR3 bases: TGTGCCTGGACGGTGACTGGCGAGACCCAGTACTTC. Residues: CAWTVTGETQYF.

This clonotype was recorded only once. Given a much more abundant clone one base away, this may be a read error. V and J are TRBV3-1 and TRBJ1-1, with D perhaps TRBD1 (5 bases). The length of the CDR3 is 15 residues. CDR1 is LGHDT and CDR2 is YNNKEL in the germline V gene (reference sequence). V was pared by 4 bases and J by 5 bases, with 17 bases between. The CDR3 DNA sequence: TGTGCCAGCAGCCGAGATCCAGGGCTAGGGACTGAAGCTTTCTTT. Encoded protein: CASSRDPGLGTEAFF.